One sample yielded the 7 T cell receptor beta chains listed below, sequenced in a study of naive and memory T cell subsets. Both TRBC1 and TRBC2 were covered by a beta constant-region primer of two equimolar oligonucleotides. MiXCR, run by TCRdb on the UMI-ligation and nested PCR reads, gives a single entry per CDR3 protein. The data contain 130,000 to 150,000 distinct CDR3 sequences, over 15% of them singletons. Material: naive CD4+ T cells from blood. All receptors come from a human donor in good health.

This clonotype occurred a few times. The chain carries TRBV15 and TRBJ1-4, with TRBD1 as a possible D gene (6 bases). CDR3 length equals 17 residues. Trimming left V 1 base short and J 7 bases short, with 19 bases between. Looked up from germline, CDR1 is LNHNV and CDR2 is YYDKDF (reference sequence). DNA of the CDR3: TGTGCCACCAGCAGAGTCCGGCTGGGGGGGCGGGGTGAAAAACTGTTTTTT. Translation gives CATSRVRLGGRGEKLFF. The full variable domain, with the rest looked up from reference TRBV15 and TRBJ1-4, is DAMVIQNPRYQVTQFGKPVTLSCSQTLNHNVMYWYQQKSSQAPKLLFHYYDKDFNNEADTPDNFQSRRPNTSFCFLDIRSPGLGDTAMYLCATSRVRLGGRGEKLFFGSGTQLSVL.

This clonotype was counted ten times or more. The chain employs TRBV20-1 and TRBJ2-3; tentatively, D is TRBD1 or TRBD2 (5 bases each). V was pared by 3 bases and J by 8 bases, with 18 bases between. Germline V CDR1 and CDR2: DFQATT, SNEGSKA (reference sequence). CDR3 length: 14 residues. The CDR3 is CSARTTEGWGTQYF. The CDR3 DNA sequence: TGCAGTGCTAGGACAACTGAGGGGTGGGGTACGCAGTATTTT.

The chain employs TRBV7-2 and TRBJ1-6; a possible D gene is TRBD1 (5 bases). Trimming pared 3 bases from V and 10 bases from J, leaving 7 bases between. Germline V gene sequence: CDR1 SGHTA, CDR2 FQGNSA. The CDR3 extends over 12 amino acids. DNA of the CDR3: TGTGCCAGCAGCTTTCAGGGATCACCCCTCCACTTT. Its protein product is CASSFQGSPLHF.

V usage is TRBV20-1 and J usage is TRBJ2-1; D unresolved. Germline values: CDR1 DFQATT, CDR2 SNEGSKA (reference sequence). V lost 3 bases to trimming and J lost 9 bases, with 6 bases between them. This CDR3 spans 10 amino acids. CDR3 amino acids: CSASPGEQFF. The CDR3 DNA reads TGCAGTGCTAGCCCAGGTGAGCAGTTCTTC.

This clonotype has a handful of counts. This chain connects TRBV12-3 or TRBV12-4 to TRBJ2-1, with TRBD1 matching over 9 bases. Trimming removed 5 bases from V and 7 bases from J; junction bases left unmatched: 6. The CDR3 contains 14 residues. The CDR3 DNA follows: TGTGCCAGCAGTCCGGGGGACAGGGCGAATGAGCAGTTCTTC. It yields the protein CASSPGDRANEQFF.

This clonotype was detected only a few times. The CDR3 loop is CASSLLTPAGARDTQYF. In DNA, the CDR3 is TGTGCCAGCAGCTTACTGACTCCGGCAGGGGCGAGAGATACGCAGTATTTT. The chain combines TRBV7-8 with TRBJ2-3, with D tentatively TRBD1 (6 bases). Germline assignment: CDR1 SGHVS and CDR2 FQNEAQ. Trimming stripped 2 bases from V and 5 bases from J, with 20 bases between. This CDR3 has 17 amino acids.

This chain links TRBV5-4 with TRBJ2-7, with D possibly being TRBD1 (6 bases). The CDR3 runs 14 residues. The germline V gene encodes CDR1 SGHNT and CDR2 YYREEE (reference sequence). Trimming left V 0 bases short and J 6 bases short, with 13 bases between. The CDR3 region has the DNA TGTGCCAGCAGCTTGGCACAAGGGGGTCTCGAGCAGTACTTC. Translated: CASSLAQGGLEQYF.